This T cell receptor (beta chain) was sequenced during a study of shared clonotypes between healthy human individuals. Regarding the study as a whole: Sharing across four donors was highest in naive CD4 (approximately 5%) and lowest in memory CD8 (roughly 0.4%). It was anticipated that sequencing depth would influence how many clonotypes donors shared.

A remark on this clone: Its antigen is undetermined.

Germline values: CDR1 GTSNPN, CDR2 SVGIG (reference sequence). This CDR3 comprises 14 residues. The V and J ends lost 3 bases and 0 bases respectively, with 9 bases between them. Libraries were prepared by immunoSEQ multiplex PCR; TCRdb keeps only in-frame clonotypes and omits some of them. The profile shows about 2.3 million clones, approximately 93% of them singletons. The receptor was isolated from a man between 18 and 29 years old in good health. Some clones in this sample may be carry-over from other donors' samples. The chain has TRBV30 and TRBJ1-3; maybe TRBD1 (5 bases). The sequenced material came from naive CD4+ T cells from PBMCs. Subset denoted: CD45RA+ positively selected. The CDR3 DNA reads as TGTGCCTGGAGCTTCGACAGCTCTGGAAACACCATATATTTT. This codes for CAWSFDSSGNTIYF. Filled out from reference TRBV30 and TRBJ1-3, the complete variable domain reads SQTIHQWPATLVQPVGSPLSLECTVEGTSNPNLYWYRQAAGRGLQLLFYSVGIGQISSEVPQNLSASRPQDRQFILSSKKLLLSDSGFYLCAWSFDSSGNTIYFGEGSWLTVV.